This T cell receptor beta chain appears in the sequencing data of a study of human T cells and chemical hapten exposure (dated by TCRdb to the early 2020s). About the full investigation: For sensitization, 2% DPC in acetone was applied to a roughly 2 cm by roughly 2 cm area of upper inner arm skin. Throughout the study period of about 25 weeks, patients also received therapeutic DPC doses to the scalp every week. Patch tests used Finn chambers with 0.01% DPC on the upper back, scored after 6 days by International Contact Dermatitis Research Group standards. The patient cohort, mostly female, included alopecia areata with under or over 50% scalp involvement, alopecia totalis and alopecia universalis. The libraries were sequenced as a pool, and the TCR yield per sample differed mostly because of small variations in library volumes within the pool. Peripheral blood TCR repertoire changes were tracked in vivo in alopecia patients during primary and secondary sensitization to the hapten diphenylcyclopropenone (DPC). Patient blood was sampled pre-sensitization (week 0) and at 2, 6 and about 24 weeks after DPC sensitization. For TCR sequencing, blood came from approximately 29 alopecia patients at anywhere from one to four time points (pre-sensitization, 2, 6 and 24 weeks).

The library was built by means of RACE. These reads were obtained on a NextSeq 500. During library preparation, unique molecular identifiers were attached to individual cDNA molecules so that TCRs could be counted in a quantitative, reproducible way. From each blood RNA sample, both TCR alpha and TCR beta chains were sequenced. Per the authors' processing: Samples had a median of roughly 87,000 TCRs, with a range from about 20,000 to 690,600. V, J and CDR3 annotation of the TCR reads was carried out using the Decombinator software suite. For PS versus PT1 abundance plots, all samples were subsampled to the same number of TCRs (28,000). TCRs were defined as expanded if absent before sensitization and observed at least eight times at the 2-week time point. TCRdb took the public reads, trimmed them with fastp at Q25, ran MiXCR for clone calling and kept in-frame beta chains. Merged by CDR3 protein, the rows form single entries marked with the most common genes and DNA. None of the V and J calls come from the authors' own analysis; TCRdb made them. The sample has 90,000 to 120,000 distinct CDR3 sequences on record, about 10% of them singletons. Clones ranked in the top ten supply under 4.5% of the sample.

The germline V gene encodes CDR1 GTSNPN and CDR2 SVGIG (reference sequence). The CDR3 measures 14 amino acids from cysteine to phenylalanine. Just the 42-base CDR3 DNA is kept, in frame starting at base 1. V is pared back by 6 bases and J by 3 bases, with 16 bases lying between the germline termini. This clonotype has a handful of counts. Its antigen is unknown. It has no much larger one-base neighbor in the sample; base qualities were not kept. What the authors observed across the whole study: A positive correlation was found between the number of PT1 expanded TCRs and patch test score, with significance reached at thresholds 8, 16 and 32 but not 4. DPC sensitization did not change how many TCRs were above 1 in 1000 frequency, and no evidence was found of alterations in global repertoire structure. Compared with pre-sensitization or healthy control sets, expanded TCRs formed significantly more large CDR3 similarity clusters, which is consistent with antigen-driven responses. Repeated subsampling changed both the strength of the expansion versus patch-test correlation and the threshold at which the correlation became significant. Alopecia, a presumed autoimmune disease, was present in all patients, so the immune response of the patients might differ from that of healthy individuals.

Reading the label with the study, this specimen's time point is: patch test 1, 2 weeks after DPC sensitization. The meaning of the sample's treatment or condition label: therapeutic diphenylcyclopropenone sensitization with weekly scalp DPC. At every patch-test visit, the blood draw took place before the patch test was put on. To be eligible, patients had to be aged 18 to 70, diagnosed with alopecia and judged suitable for DPC therapy, while pregnant patients were excluded. Total RNA was isolated from unfractionated whole blood collected in Tempus Blood RNA tubes. The sample was whole blood, taken in connection with sensitization to the hapten diphenylcyclopropenone (DPC). The rearranged chain carries TRBV30 and TRBJ2-3; the D element could tentatively be TRBD1 or TRBD2, as 6 bases agree for each. The TCR was taken from a woman between 40 and 55 years old with alopecia areata. Some clones in this sample may be carry-over from other donors' samples. This receptor carries the CDR3 CACIMGGATDTQYF. Read as DNA, the sequence is TGTGCCTGCATCATGGGGGGCGCAACAGATACGCAGTATTTT.